Below, one TCR beta chain is given with its context. Many counts were recorded for this clonotype. Its antigen remains undetermined. Per-base quality was not reported, and no clone a single base away is much larger than it. The sample originates from a study of blood T cells in healthy people across ages (dated by TCRdb to 2013 to 2016). With regard to the full study: Template switching captured roughly one uniquely barcoded TCR beta cDNA molecule per two T cells in model experiments. Two additional independent replicas of 1 million unique cDNA reads from the same blood draw were analyzed for two donors (one aged 18 to 30 and one aged 80 or older). Four age groups were formed from the donors: young (average about 15 years), middle-aged (roughly 38), aged (around 62) and long-lived (approximately 80). To track age-related changes in TCR beta repertoire diversity, the study relied on deep sequencing normalized with unique cDNA molecular identifiers. To avoid experimental bias, donors of different ages were distributed randomly across sequencing lanes.

The CDR3 spans 14 residues, from the cysteine through the phenylalanine. Just the 42-base CDR3 DNA is kept, in frame starting at base 1. Trimming removed 0 bases from V and 7 bases from J, leaving 12 bases between the germline ends. CDR1 is given as ENHRY and CDR2 as SYGVKD, both from the germline V gene. The study at large found these results: Estimates of total diversity from one million sequenced T cells were regarded as lower bounds and underestimates. The long-lived group showed more naive CD4+ T cells, fewer expanded clones and increased TCR diversity than the aged group, suggesting age selection. The CMV infection status of donors was not known, potentially confounding age-related changes in expanded clonotypes. As age increased, observed TCR beta diversity per million T cells dropped in a roughly linear way, and a significant reduction was already evident by age around 41. Conclusive comparison of naive and antigen-experienced compartments was prevented by the profiling of bulk unsorted PBMCs. There was a strong correlation between observed TCR beta diversity and the percentage of naive T cells measured by flow cytometry.

Library preparation was by 5' RACE. Reads for this sample came from an Illumina HiSeq 2500. A second PCR of roughly 7 to 12 cycles was performed with a sample-barcoded 5' primer and a J-beta primer mix. Each TCR beta cDNA molecule received a unique molecular identifier from a template-switch 5' adaptor carrying 12 random nucleotides. At least 2.5 million CDR3-containing paired-end reads were obtained from each sample. First-strand cDNA synthesis was performed from all RNA using the Mint cDNA synthesis kit, with priming by a TRBC-specific oligonucleotide. After uracil-DNA glycosylase treatment, a first 18-cycle PCR used universal primers M1SS and BC2_uni_R on all cDNA. As for the original processing: Each sample was normalized by randomly selecting 1 million high-quality reads, each carrying a distinct molecular identifier. Reads with shared molecular identifiers were discarded instead of being binned into consensus sequences. MiTCR, run with a Q25 quality threshold and the strictest error-elimination algorithm, handled CDR3 identification, clonotype clustering and error correction. Lower-bound total TCR beta diversity was estimated with a nonparametric unseen species model using Euler transformation. TCRdb reworked the public reads: Q25 trimming with fastp, MiXCR clone assembly, productive beta chains retained. Every CDR3 protein is listed once, alongside the most common genes and DNA of its rows. The V and J calls come from TCRdb's annotation, not from the publication. This sample has 1 million or so distinct CDR3 sequences in its table, and 45% of those were observed once. The ten largest make up approximately 20% of the sample.

Systemically healthy Caucasian individuals from Russia, approximately 39 in total and aged roughly 6 to 100 years, were included as donors. Approximately 10 milliliters of peripheral blood were collected from each donor into EDTA-treated Vacutainer tubes. PBMCs were isolated by Ficoll-Paque density-gradient centrifugation, with at least 7 million obtained per sample. Total RNA was extracted from PBMCs with Trizol reagent, with at least 5.5 micrograms obtained per sample. The percentages of naive CD45RAhigh/CD27high T cells were determined by flow cytometry on a PBMC aliquot from every donor. This TCR was recovered from a woman in her sixties in good health. The V and J genes are TRBV10-3 and TRBJ2-5; the D gene is possibly TRBD2, with 6 bases matching. The specimen was blood. The bases are TGTGCCATCAGTGAGTCGGTGGAGGGATGGACCCAGTACTTC. It translates as CAISESVEGWTQYF.